Each of the 16 T cell receptor beta chains below was sequenced from the same sample in a study of T cell responses to AZD1222 COVID-19 vaccine. Libraries were prepared by immunoSEQ multiplex PCR; TCRdb keeps only in-frame clonotypes and omits some of them. The sample carries 90,000 to 120,000 clones, approximately 87% recorded once. Sequencing used peripheral blood, obtained on day 0 of AZD1222 vaccination. All receptors derive from an adult in good health.

CDR3 in amino acids: CASSSTGALTYF. DNA for the CDR3: TGTGCCAGCAGTTCGACAGGGGCCCTAACCTACTTC. The chain couples TRBV28 to TRBJ2-7; 8 nucleotides align to TRBD1. The CDR3 has 12 residues. In germline, CDR1 is MDHEN, CDR2 SYDVKM. Trimming took 4 bases from V and 13 from J; bases not matched to a gene: 9.

The genes are TRBV7-8 and TRBJ1-5; 10 bases line up with TRBD1. CDR1 and CDR2 from the germline V gene are SGHVS and FQNEAQ. The J segment lost 6 bases and the V segment lost 5 bases, leaving 7 bases of the junction unmatched. The CDR3 is 15 residues long. CDR3 protein: CASSTRQGASQPQHF. In nucleotides, the CDR3 is TGTGCCAGCAGCACCCGACAGGGGGCAAGTCAGCCCCAGCATTTT.

This sequence joins TRBV19 and TRBJ2-2; maybe TRBD1 (6 bases). This CDR3 comprises 14 residues. V was trimmed by 3 bases and J by 4 bases, leaving 9 bases between them. From germline, CDR1 is LNHDA and CDR2 SQIVND (reference sequence). The CDR3 bases are TGTGCCAGTAGTATTCAGGGGAGCACCGGGGAGCTGTTTTTT. It translates to CASSIQGSTGELFF.

V usage is TRBV28 and J usage is TRBJ1-1, with 7 bases matching TRBD1. V lost 5 bases to trimming and J lost 0 bases; unmatched junction nucleotides: 3. Germline V gene data show CDR1 as MDHEN and CDR2 as SYDVKM. CDR3 length: 14 amino acids. CDR3 DNA sequence: TGTGCCAGCAGTCGGGACAGTATGAACACTGAAGCTTTCTTT. It codes for CASSRDSMNTEAFF.

The chain couples TRBV5-1 to TRBJ1-1, with D possibly matching TRBD1 (5 bases). Per germline, CDR1 SGHRS and CDR2 YFSETQ. The length of the CDR3 is 13 residues. Deletions cut 0 bases from V and 3 bases from J, with 6 bases between. The DNA for the CDR3 is TGCGCCAGCAGCTTGGCCAGGGACACTGAAGCTTTCTTT. Protein product: CASSLARDTEAFF.

This chain joins TRBV28 and TRBJ2-3, with 8 bases aligning to TRBD1. Losses at the gene ends were 3 bases for V and 2 bases for J; bases not matched to a gene: 4. The CDR3 is 15 amino acids. From germline, CDR1 is MDHEN and CDR2 SYDVKM. The CDR3 DNA reads as TGTGCCAGCAGTTTTCAGGGGGCCCTCACAGATACGCAGTATTTT. Its translation: CASSFQGALTDTQYF.

The gene calls are TRBV27 and TRBJ1-2; TRBD1 agrees at 7 bases. The CDR3 runs 18 residues. Trimming at V came to 3 bases and at J to 4 bases, leaving 17 bases not matched to a gene. From germline, CDR1 is MNHEY and CDR2 SMNVEV (reference sequence). The CDR3 protein is CASSFAPNRVKGAYGYTF. The CDR3 DNA reads as TGTGCCAGCAGTTTCGCGCCCAACAGGGTTAAGGGGGCCTATGGCTACACCTTC.

The chain carries TRBV7-3 and TRBJ2-1; 11 bases map to TRBD2. CDR1 is SGHTA, CDR2 FQGTGA, per germline. The CDR3 is 16 residues long. The V gene end was trimmed by 5 bases and the J gene end by 5 bases; junction bases not matched to a gene: 8. CDR3 amino acids: CASSPTGTSGNNEQFF. Here the CDR3 DNA reads TGTGCCAGCAGCCCCACCGGGACTAGCGGAAACAATGAGCAGTTCTTC. The full variable domain, in which reference TRBV7-3 and TRBJ2-1 provide the parts outside the CDR3, is GAGVSQTPSNKVTEKGKYVELRCDPISGHTALYWYRQSLGQGPEFLIYFQGTGAADDSGLPNDRFFAVRPEGSVSTLKIQRTERGDSAVYLCASSPTGTSGNNEQFFGPGTRLTVL.

The gene calls are TRBV6-5 and TRBJ2-3; D may be TRBD1 or TRBD2 (5 bases each). V shed 6 bases and J shed 11 bases, with 12 bases lying between them. The length of the CDR3 is 11 residues. Germline values: CDR1 MNHEY, CDR2 SVGAGI. The chain's CDR3 is CASSPGTRQYF. CDR3 nucleotides: TGTGCCAGCAGCCCCGGGACGAGGCAGTATTTT.

CDR3 region: CASSVMASGVYEQYF. The DNA of the CDR3 is TGTGCCAGCAGTGTGATGGCTAGCGGGGTTTACGAGCAGTACTTC. The chain couples TRBV27 to TRBJ2-7; 9 nucleotides match TRBD2. CDR1 is MNHEY and CDR2 is SMNVEV in the germline V gene (reference sequence). The CDR3 runs to 15 residues. V shed 5 bases, J shed 4 bases, and the junction held 9 bases outside the gene matches.

The chain uses TRBV7-2 and TRBJ2-2; D is tentatively TRBD1 or TRBD2 (5 bases each). V lost 3 bases, J lost 6 bases, and 17 bases lay in between. Looked up from germline, CDR1 is SGHTA and CDR2 is FQGNSA. This CDR3 has 16 residues. The CDR3: CASSFGGRWGAGELFF. In DNA, the CDR3 is TGTGCCAGCAGCTTTGGAGGCAGGTGGGGCGCCGGGGAGCTGTTTTTT.

V and J are TRBV6-5 and TRBJ1-1, with D possibly being TRBD1 (6 bases). The V and J ends lost 8 bases and 4 bases respectively, with 20 bases between them. The CDR3 runs 15 residues. Germline V gives CDR1 MNHEY, CDR2 SVGAGI. The CDR3 sequence is CASARYEGGGTEAFF. In DNA form, the CDR3 reads TGTGCCAGCGCAAGGTACGAGGGGGGGGGCACTGAAGCTTTCTTT.

The V call is TRBV5-5, the J call TRBJ1-1; D might be TRBD1 (6 bases). This CDR3 has 14 residues. Germline V gene data show CDR1 as SGHKS and CDR2 as YYEKEE (reference sequence). Between the trimmed V and J ends, which lost 0 bases and 4 bases, there was a span of 10 bases. CDR3 residues: CASSLVQGFTEAFF. In DNA, the CDR3 is TGTGCCAGCAGCTTGGTACAGGGATTCACTGAAGCTTTCTTT.

In this sample, this clone turned up once. This rearrangement joins TRBV7-2 to TRBJ1-2, with 7 bases fitting TRBD1. Germline CDR1 SGHTA, CDR2 FQGNSA. The CDR3 length is 15 residues. Germline trimming cut 1 base from V and 5 bases from J; bases unmatched to any gene: 7. The CDR3 DNA reads as TGTGCCAGCAGCTTAGAAGGACAGGCTACTTATGGCTACACCTTC. Translating gives CASSLEGQATYGYTF.

The chain carries TRBV18 and TRBJ1-4; TRBD1 is a possible D gene (5 bases). Trimming left V 8 bases short and J 5 bases short, with 18 bases between. Germline CDR1 reads KGHSH; CDR2 reads LQKENI. CDR3 length: 15 residues. In nucleotides, the CDR3 is TGTGCCAGCACTTACCGTCCCCAGGGAAATGAAAAACTGTTTTTT. It encodes CASTYRPQGNEKLFF.

The chain employs TRBV6-1 and TRBJ2-6; a weak D match, TRBD2 (5 bases). CDR1 MNHNS and CDR2 SASEGT come from the germline V gene. V shed 0 bases and J shed 0 bases, with 9 bases lying between them. There are 17 residues in the CDR3. CDR3 in amino acids: CASSEAGGGSGANVLTF. CDR3 bases: TGTGCCAGCAGTGAAGCCGGAGGAGGCTCTGGGGCCAACGTCCTGACTTTC.